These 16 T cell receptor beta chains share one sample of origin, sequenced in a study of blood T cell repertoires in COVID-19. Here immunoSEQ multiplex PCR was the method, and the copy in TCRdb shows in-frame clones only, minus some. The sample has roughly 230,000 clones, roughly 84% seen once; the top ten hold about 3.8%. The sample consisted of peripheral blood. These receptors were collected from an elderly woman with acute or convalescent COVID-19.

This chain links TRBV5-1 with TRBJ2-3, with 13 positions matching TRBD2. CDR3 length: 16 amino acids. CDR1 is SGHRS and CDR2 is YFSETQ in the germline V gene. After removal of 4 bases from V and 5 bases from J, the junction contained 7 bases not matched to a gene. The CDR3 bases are TGCGCCAGCAGCAGGGGACTAGCGGGGCGGGGAGATACGCAGTATTTT. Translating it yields CASSRGLAGRGDTQYF.

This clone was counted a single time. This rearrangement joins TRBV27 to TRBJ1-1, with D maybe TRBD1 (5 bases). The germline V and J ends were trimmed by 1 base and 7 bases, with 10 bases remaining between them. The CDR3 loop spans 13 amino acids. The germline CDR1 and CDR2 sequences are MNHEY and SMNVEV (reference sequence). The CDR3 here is CASSLWAGNEAFF. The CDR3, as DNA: TGTGCCAGCAGTTTATGGGCAGGGAATGAAGCTTTCTTT.

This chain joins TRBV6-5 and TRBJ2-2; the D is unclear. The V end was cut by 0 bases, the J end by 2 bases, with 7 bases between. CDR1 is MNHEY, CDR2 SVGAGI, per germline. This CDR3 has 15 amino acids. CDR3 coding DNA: TGTGCCAGCAGTTACTCGACTGCCAACACCGGGGAGCTGTTTTTT. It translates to CASSYSTANTGELFF.

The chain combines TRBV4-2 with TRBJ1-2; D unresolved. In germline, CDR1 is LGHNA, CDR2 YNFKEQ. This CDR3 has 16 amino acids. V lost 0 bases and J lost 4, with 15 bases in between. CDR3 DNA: TGTGCCAGCAGCCAAGAAGGAGGAGATTTAACCTATGGCTACACCTTC. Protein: CASSQEGGDLTYGYTF.

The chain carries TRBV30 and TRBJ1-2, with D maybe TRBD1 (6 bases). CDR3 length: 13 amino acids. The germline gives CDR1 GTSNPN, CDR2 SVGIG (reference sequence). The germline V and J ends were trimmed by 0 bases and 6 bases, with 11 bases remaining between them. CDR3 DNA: TGTGCCTGGAGTGTACAGGGTAAAAATGGCTACACCTTC. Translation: CAWSVQGKNGYTF. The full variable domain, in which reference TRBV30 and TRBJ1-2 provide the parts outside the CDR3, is SQTIHQWPATLVQPVGSPLSLECTVEGTSNPNLYWYRQAAGRGLQLLFYSVGIGQISSEVPQNLSASRPQDRQFILSSKKLLLSDSGFYLCAWSVQGKNGYTFGSGTRLTVV.

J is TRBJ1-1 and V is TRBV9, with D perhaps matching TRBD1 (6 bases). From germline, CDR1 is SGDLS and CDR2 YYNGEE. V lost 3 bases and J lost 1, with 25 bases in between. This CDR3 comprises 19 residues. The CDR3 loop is CASSARDTGVLGPNTEAFF. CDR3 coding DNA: TGTGCCAGCAGCGCCCGGGACACCGGCGTGTTAGGCCCGAACACTGAAGCTTTCTTT.

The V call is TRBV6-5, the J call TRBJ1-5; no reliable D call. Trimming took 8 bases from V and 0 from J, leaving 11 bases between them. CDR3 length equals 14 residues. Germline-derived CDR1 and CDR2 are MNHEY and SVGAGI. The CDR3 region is CASGPPYSNQPQHF. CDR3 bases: TGTGCCAGCGGGCCTCCTTATAGCAATCAGCCCCAGCATTTT.

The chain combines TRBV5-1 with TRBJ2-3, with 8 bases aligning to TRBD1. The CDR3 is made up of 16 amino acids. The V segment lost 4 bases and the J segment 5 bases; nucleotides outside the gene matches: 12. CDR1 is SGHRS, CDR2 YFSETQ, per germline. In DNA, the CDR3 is TGCGCCAGCAGCATAACGGACAGGGTCGGTGGAGATACGCAGTATTTT. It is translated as CASSITDRVGGDTQYF.

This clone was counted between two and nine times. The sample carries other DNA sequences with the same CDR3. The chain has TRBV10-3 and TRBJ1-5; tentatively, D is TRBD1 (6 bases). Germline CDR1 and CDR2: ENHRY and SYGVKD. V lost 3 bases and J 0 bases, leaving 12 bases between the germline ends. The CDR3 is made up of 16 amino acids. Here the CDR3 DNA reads TGTGCCATCAGTGAAGAGGGGGGGAGTAGCAATCAGCCCCAGCATTTT. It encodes CAISEEGGSSNQPQHF.

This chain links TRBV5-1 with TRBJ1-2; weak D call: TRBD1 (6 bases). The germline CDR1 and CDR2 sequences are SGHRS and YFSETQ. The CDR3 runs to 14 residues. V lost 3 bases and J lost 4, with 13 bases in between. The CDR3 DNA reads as TGCGCCAGCAGCTCGCCCGGACAGCTCTATGGCTACACCTTC. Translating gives CASSSPGQLYGYTF.

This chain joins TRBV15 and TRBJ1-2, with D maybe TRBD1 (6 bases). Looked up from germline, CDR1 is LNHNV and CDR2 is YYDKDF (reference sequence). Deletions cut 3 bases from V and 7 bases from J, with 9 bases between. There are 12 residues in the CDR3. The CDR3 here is CATSRGAGGYTF. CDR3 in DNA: TGTGCCACCAGCAGGGGGGCGGGTGGCTACACCTTC.

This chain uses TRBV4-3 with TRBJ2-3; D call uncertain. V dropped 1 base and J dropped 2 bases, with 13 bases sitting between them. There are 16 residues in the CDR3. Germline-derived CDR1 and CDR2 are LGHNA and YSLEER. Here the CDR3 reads CASSQVLSTFTDTQYF. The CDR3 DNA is TGCGCCAGCAGCCAAGTACTCTCAACCTTCACAGATACGCAGTATTTT.

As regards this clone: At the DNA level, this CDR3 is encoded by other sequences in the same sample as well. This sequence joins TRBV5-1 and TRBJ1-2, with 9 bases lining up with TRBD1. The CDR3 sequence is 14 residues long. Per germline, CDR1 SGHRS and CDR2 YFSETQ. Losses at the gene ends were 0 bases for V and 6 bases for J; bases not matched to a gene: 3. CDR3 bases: TGCGCCAGCAGCTTGGAGGGACAGGGAGATGGCTACACCTTC. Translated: CASSLEGQGDGYTF.

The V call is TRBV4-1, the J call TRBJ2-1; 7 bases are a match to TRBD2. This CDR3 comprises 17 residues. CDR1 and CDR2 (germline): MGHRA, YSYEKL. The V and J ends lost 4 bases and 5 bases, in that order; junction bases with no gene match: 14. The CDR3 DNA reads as TGCGCCAGCAGCCGTACAAGGGCCCGGGGGGAAGACAATGAGCAGTTCTTC. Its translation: CASSRTRARGEDNEQFF.

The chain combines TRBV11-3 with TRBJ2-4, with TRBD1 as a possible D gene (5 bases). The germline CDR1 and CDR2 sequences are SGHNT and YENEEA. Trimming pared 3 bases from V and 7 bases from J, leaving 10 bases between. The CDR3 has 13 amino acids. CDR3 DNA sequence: TGTGCCAGCAGCTTTTCTGGGGCTAACATTCAGTACTTC. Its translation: CASSFSGANIQYF.

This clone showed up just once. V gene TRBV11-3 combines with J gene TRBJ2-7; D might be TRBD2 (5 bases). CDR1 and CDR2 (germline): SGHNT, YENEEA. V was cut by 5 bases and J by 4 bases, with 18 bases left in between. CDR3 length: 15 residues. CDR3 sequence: CASSATSRGGYEQYF. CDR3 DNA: TGTGCCAGCAGCGCCACGTCTCGAGGCGGGTACGAGCAGTACTTC.